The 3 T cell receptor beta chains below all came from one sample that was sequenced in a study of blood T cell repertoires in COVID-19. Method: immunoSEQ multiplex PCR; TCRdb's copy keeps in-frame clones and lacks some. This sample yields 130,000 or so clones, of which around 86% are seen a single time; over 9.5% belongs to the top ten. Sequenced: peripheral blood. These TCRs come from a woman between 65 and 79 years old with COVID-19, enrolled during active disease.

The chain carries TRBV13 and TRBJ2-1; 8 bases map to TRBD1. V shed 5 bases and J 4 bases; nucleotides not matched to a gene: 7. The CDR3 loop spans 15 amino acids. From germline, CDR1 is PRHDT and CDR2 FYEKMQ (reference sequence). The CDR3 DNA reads TGTGCCAGCAGCGCTCCCGGGACAGGTTACAATGAGCAGTTCTTC. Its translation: CASSAPGTGYNEQFF. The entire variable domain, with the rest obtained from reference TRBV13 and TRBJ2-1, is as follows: AAGVIQSPRHLIKEKRETATLKCYPIPRHDTVYWYQQGPGQDPQFLISFYEKMQSDKGSIPDRFSAQQFSDYHSELNMSSLELGDSALYFCASSAPGTGYNEQFFGPGTRLTVL.

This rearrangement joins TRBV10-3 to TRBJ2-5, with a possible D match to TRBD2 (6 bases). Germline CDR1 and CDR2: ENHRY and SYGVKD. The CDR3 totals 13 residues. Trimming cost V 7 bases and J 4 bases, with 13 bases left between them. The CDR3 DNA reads TGTGCCATCACCGCCGGGACTCTAGAGACCCAGTACTTC. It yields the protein CAITAGTLETQYF.

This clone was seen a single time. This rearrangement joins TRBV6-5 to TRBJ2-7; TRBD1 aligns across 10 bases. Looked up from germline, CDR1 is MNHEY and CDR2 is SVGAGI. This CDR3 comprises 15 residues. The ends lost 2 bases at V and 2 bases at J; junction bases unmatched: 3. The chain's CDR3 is CASSYPGQGAYEQYF. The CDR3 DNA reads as TGTGCCAGCAGTTACCCCGGACAGGGGGCCTACGAGCAGTACTTC.